This TCR beta chain was recorded in a study of cytotoxic CD8 clonotypes in ibrutinib-treated CLL (dated by TCRdb to the early 2020s). Study-wide context: In this cohort, about 16 patients were treatment-naive and roughly 10 were relapsed/refractory, while fewer than 18 had unmutated IGHV. Partial responses were observed in around 25 patients and complete responses in 2; after a median follow-up of roughly 72 months, remission was maintained in 14 patients and progression was observed in 12. Samples at response were collected after a median of about twelve months of treatment, with a range of roughly 6 to 40 months. On average, each sample had approximately 280,000 productive templates and roughly 95,000 productive rearrangements. Longitudinal samples were available for about 30% of the roughly 90 trial participants. Cryopreserved peripheral blood mononuclear cells were obtained prior to treatment, at the time of response, and at either disease progression or sustained remission. Every remission and progressive disease sample was obtained while ibrutinib was still being received by the patients. The paper as a whole reports these results and caveats: At baseline, clonality was higher than in age-matched healthy donors and showed a strong correlation with circulating CD8+ T-cell counts. Lymph node repertoires were not examined, and the timing of sampling was not matched between patients in sustained remission and those whose disease progressed. Public clonotypes were rare and either contracted or stayed stable during treatment, and the rise in clonality at ibrutinib response reflected the expansion of private clonotypes. Clonality rose at ibrutinib response, remained stable during sustained remission, and dropped back toward baseline at progression.

The time point label corresponds to: progressive disease on ibrutinib. For TCR beta library preparation, 1.5 to 2.5 micrograms of genomic DNA was extracted from cryopreserved PBMCs. Longitudinal blood samples from CLL patients on ibrutinib monotherapy underwent high-throughput TCR beta sequencing. The patients took part in an open-label, single-center phase 2 trial of ibrutinib monotherapy. Each clonotype received, on average, about 10x coverage in deep resolution sequencing performed on a MiSeq, where the target depth lay between 1 in 1 million and 1 in 200,000 T cells. The immunoSEQ hsTCRB Kit was used to generate the TCR beta libraries. Concerning the study's data processing: ImmunoSEQ Data Assistant and ImmunoSEQ Analyzer were used for data analysis, and V, D and J genes were assigned according to IMGT definitions. Clonality, with values ranging from 0 to 1, was calculated as one minus the normalized Shannon entropy of productive rearrangement frequencies. Only overrepresented clonotypes making up at least 0.05% of each patient's repertoire were included in the public clonotype analysis. Some 12 age-matched healthy donor repertoires from immuneACCESS served as clonality controls. This is the immuneACCESS table as TCRdb keeps it, with only in-frame sequences that have V and J called. A part of the clones is gone; compared with another copy, unresolved V genes explain less than half, and the rest is unexplained. D and trimming come from the DNA, and the V and J calls and clone size come from that table. The sample contains fewer than 300,000 clones, 60% to 80% of them found a single time. The leading ten clones occupy 5.6% of the sample.

Regarding this clone: There is no known antigen for this receptor. No per-base quality is available; no much larger clone lies one base away.

The clonotype was recovered from a human donor with chronic lymphocytic leukemia. The sample here was PBMCs, taken at disease progression, from a patient treated with ibrutinib.

The DNA is TGTGCCAGCAGCCCCCAAGGGGATCACACAGATACGCAGTATTTT. This yields the protein CASSPQGDHTDTQYF. The rearranged chain carries TRBV9 and TRBJ2-3; TRBD1 might be the D gene, on 5 matching bases. The CDR3 runs 15 amino acids, cysteine and phenylalanine included. Of all the DNA, just the CDR3 is kept, 45 bases in frame from base 1. CDR1 SGDLS and CDR2 YYNGEE are derived from the germline V gene. V is pared back by 4 bases and J by 2 bases, with 14 bases lying between the germline termini.